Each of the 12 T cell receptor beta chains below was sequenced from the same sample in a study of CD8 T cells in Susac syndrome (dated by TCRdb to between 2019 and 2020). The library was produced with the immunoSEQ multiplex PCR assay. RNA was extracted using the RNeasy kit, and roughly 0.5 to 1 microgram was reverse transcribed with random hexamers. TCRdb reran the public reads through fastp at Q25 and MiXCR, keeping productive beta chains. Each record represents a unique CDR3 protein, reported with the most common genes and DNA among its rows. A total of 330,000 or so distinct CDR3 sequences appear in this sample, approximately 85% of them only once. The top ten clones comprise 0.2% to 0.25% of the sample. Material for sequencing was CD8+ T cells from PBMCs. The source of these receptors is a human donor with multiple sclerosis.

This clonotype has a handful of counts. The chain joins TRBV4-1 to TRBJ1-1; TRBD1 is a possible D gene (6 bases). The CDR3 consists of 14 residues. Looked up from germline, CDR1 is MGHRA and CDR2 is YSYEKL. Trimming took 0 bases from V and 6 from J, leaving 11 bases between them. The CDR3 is CASSQDTGSAEAFF. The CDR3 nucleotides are TGCGCCAGCAGCCAAGACACAGGGAGCGCTGAAGCTTTCTTT.

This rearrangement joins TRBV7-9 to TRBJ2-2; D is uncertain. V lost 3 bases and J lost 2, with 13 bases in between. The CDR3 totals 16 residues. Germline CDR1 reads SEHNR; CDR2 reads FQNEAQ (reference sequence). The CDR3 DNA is TGTGCCAGCAGCTTCCCCGGGTCCCTTAACACCGGGGAGCTGTTTTTT. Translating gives CASSFPGSLNTGELFF.

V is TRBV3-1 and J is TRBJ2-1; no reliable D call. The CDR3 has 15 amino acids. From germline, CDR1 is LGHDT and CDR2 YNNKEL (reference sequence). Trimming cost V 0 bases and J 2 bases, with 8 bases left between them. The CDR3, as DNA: TGTGCCAGCAGCCAAGATAGAAGCGCCTACAATGAGCAGTTCTTC. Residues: CASSQDRSAYNEQFF.

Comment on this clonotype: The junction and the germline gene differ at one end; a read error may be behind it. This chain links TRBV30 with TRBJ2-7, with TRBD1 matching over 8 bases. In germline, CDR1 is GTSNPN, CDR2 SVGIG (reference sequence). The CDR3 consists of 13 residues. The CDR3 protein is CAWSVLNPGQAFF. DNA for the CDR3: TGTGCCTGGAGTGTACTCAATCCGGGACAGGCCTTCTTC.

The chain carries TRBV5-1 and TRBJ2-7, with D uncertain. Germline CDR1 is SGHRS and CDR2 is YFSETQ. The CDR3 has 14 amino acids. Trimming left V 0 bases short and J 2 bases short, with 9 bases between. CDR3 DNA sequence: TGCGCCAGCAGCTTGGAACTACCAACCTACGAGCAGTACTTC. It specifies CASSLELPTYEQYF.

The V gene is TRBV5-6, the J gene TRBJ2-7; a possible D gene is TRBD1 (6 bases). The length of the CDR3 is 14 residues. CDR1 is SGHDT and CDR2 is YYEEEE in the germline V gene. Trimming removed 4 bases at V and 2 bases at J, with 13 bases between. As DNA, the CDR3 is TGTGCCAGCAGCAACCTACAGGGTACCTACGAGCAGTACTTC. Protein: CASSNLQGTYEQYF.

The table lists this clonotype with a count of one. The CDR3 loop is CSAHDIAAYNEQFF. The DNA of the CDR3 is TGCAGTGCGCATGACATAGCAGCCTACAATGAGCAGTTCTTC. The V call is TRBV20-1, the J call TRBJ2-1; D call uncertain. CDR1 is DFQATT and CDR2 is SNEGSKA in the germline V gene (reference sequence). Trimming pared 6 bases from V and 2 bases from J, leaving 14 bases between. This CDR3 has 14 residues.

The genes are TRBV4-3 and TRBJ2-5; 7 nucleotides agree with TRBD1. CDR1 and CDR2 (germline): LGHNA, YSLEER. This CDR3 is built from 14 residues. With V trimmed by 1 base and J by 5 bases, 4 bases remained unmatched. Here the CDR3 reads CASSQGRDSETQYF. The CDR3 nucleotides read TGCGCCAGCAGCCAAGGCCGGGACAGCGAGACCCAGTACTTC.

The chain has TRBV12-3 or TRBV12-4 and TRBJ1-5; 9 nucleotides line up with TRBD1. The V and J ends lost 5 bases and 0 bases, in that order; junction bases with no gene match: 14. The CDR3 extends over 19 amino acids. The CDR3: CASSLPRDRADYSNQPQHF. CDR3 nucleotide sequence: TGTGCCAGCAGTCTCCCGCGGGACAGGGCCGATTATAGCAATCAGCCCCAGCATTTT.

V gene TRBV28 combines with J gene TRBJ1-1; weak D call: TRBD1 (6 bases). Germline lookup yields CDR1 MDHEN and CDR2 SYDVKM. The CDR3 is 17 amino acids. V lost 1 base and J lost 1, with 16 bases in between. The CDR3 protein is CASSLSPPTTGNTEAFF. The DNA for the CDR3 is TGTGCCAGCAGTTTATCTCCCCCTACGACAGGGAACACTGAAGCTTTCTTT.

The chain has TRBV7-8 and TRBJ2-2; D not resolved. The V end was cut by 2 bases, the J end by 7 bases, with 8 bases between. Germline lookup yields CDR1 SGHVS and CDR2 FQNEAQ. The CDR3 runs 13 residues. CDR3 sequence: CASSLIIGGELFF. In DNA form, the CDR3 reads TGTGCCAGCAGCTTAATCATTGGCGGGGAGCTGTTTTTT.

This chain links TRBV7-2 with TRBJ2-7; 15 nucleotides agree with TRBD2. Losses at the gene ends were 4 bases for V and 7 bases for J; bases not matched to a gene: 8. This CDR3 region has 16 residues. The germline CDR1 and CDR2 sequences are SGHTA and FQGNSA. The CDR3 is CASSSLGLAGGREQYF. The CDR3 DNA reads TGTGCCAGCAGCTCTCTAGGACTAGCGGGAGGGCGGGAGCAGTACTTC.